Each of the 3 T cell receptor beta chains below was sequenced from the same sample in a study of type 1 and type 2 diabetes patients. The PCR template was genomic DNA. The TCR beta CDR3 region was amplified using 30 forward and 13 reverse primers. TCRdb fed the multiplex PCR reads into MiXCR, producing one record per CDR3 protein. The data show 250,000 or so distinct CDR3 sequences, around 47% seen once. The sequenced sample consisted of peripheral blood mononuclear cells (PBMCs). These receptors were taken from a man aged 18-30 years with type 2 diabetes.

This clonotype was detected only a few times. This chain connects TRBV20-1 to TRBJ2-7; the D gene is possibly TRBD2 (6 bases). Germline CDR1 and CDR2: DFQATT and SNEGSKA (reference sequence). This CDR3 has 13 amino acids. V was clipped by 3 bases and J by 3 bases, with 12 bases between them. The CDR3 here is CSASIRENYEQYF. The DNA of the CDR3 is TGCAGTGCTAGTATACGGGAGAACTACGAGCAGTACTTC.

Note on this clonotype: The junction departs from the called germline gene at one end, perhaps through a read error. The V gene is TRBV6-1, the J gene TRBJ2-7; 8 bases match TRBD1. The J call may be wrong; the DNA end is better matched by TRBJ2-5. The CDR3 runs 15 residues. CDR1 MNHNS and CDR2 SASEGT come from the germline V gene. Here the CDR3 reads CAISESAGGYETQYF. The CDR3 DNA follows: TGTGCCATCAGTGAGTCGGCAGGGGGCTATGAGACCCAGTACTTC.

This sequence joins TRBV11-2 and TRBJ2-1, with D unclear. The CDR3 has 13 amino acids. Germline V gives CDR1 SGHAT, CDR2 FQNNGV. V shed 1 base and J shed 6 bases, with 7 bases lying between them. The CDR3 DNA reads TGTGCCAGCAGCTTAGGAGCCGGCAATGAGCAGTTCTTC. As protein: CASSLGAGNEQFF.